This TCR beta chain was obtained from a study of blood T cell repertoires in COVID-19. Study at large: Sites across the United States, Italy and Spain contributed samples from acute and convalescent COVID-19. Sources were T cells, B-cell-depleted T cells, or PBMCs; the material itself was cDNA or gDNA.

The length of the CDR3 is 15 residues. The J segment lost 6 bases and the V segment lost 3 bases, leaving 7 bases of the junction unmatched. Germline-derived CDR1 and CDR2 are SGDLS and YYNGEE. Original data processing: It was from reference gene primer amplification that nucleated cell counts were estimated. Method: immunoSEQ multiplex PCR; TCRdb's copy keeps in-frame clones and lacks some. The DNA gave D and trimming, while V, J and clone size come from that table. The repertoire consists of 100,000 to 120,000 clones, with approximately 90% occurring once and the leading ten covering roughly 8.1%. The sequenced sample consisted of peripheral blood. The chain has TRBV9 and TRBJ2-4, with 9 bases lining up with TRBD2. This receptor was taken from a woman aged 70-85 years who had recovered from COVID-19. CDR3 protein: CASSGSGGWGNIQYF. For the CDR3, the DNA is TGTGCCAGCAGCGGTAGCGGGGGCTGGGGAAACATTCAGTACTTC.